This T cell receptor (beta chain) was recovered during a study of cytomegalovirus exposure and HLA in healthy donors. The PCR was carried out with 60 Vbeta primers and 13 Jbeta primers. Generated by immunoSEQ multiplex PCR, the TCRdb table keeps only in-frame clones and is missing some. This sample's table has around 30,000 clones. A remark on this clone: The antigen remains unidentified.

Notes on the study in general: In a later analysis, specific HLA alleles were associated with 15,000 to 20,000 TCR beta sequences at a 0.05 false discovery rate. V- and J-gene trimming of TCR beta was linked (in a later analysis) to a missense DCLRE1C variant.

Input material: PBMCs. The sequence derives from a man aged 25 to 40 in good health and CMV-seronegative.

The CDR3 spells CASSRGAGRSYNEQFF. The CDR3 nucleotides read TGTGCCAGTAGTAGGGGAGCGGGGCGGTCCTACAATGAGCAGTTCTTC. The gene calls are TRBV19 and TRBJ2-1; 7 bases are shared with TRBD2. J lost 1 base, V lost 4 bases, and 7 bases had no gene match. This CDR3 has 16 amino acids. Germline V lookup: CDR1 LNHDA, CDR2 SQIVND (reference sequence).